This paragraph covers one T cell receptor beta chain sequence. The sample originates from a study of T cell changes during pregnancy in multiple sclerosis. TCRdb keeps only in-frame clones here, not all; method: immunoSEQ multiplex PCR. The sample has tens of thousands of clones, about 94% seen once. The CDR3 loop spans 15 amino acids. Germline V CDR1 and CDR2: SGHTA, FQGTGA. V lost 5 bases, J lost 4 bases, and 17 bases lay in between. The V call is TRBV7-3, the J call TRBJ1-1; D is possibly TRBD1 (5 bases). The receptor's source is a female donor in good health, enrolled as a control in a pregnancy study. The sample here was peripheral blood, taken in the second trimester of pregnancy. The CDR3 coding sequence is TGTGCCAGCAGCCCCGGCGCACTGGGGGGCACTGAAGCTTTCTTT. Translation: CASSPGALGGTEAFF.